This is a list of T cell receptor beta chains from one sample in a study of T cell responses to AZD1222 COVID-19 vaccine. Produced via immunoSEQ multiplex PCR; TCRdb's table is partial and in-frame only. In the table there are approximately 110,000 clones, under 85% of which are singletons. The specimen comprised peripheral blood, sampled on day 0 of AZD1222 vaccination. These receptors came from an adult in good health. Both conserved end residues are part of each CDR3. The D gene is left open where the match is weak. Clone size is shown for a subset of rows, as once, few, many or a class of expanded clone.

11,TRBD1,TRBV29-1,TRBJ1-2,few,TGCAGCGTTGGTGGAGGGGGCGGCTACACCTTC,CSVGGGGGYTF
17,-,TRBV18,TRBJ1-1,-,TGTGCCAGCTCTAACCAGCCAGAGGGCTATGTGGTACCTGAAGCTTTCTTT,CASSNQPEGYVVPEAFF
11,-,TRBV20-1,TRBJ1-2,few,TGCAGTGCTATCTCGGGGCGGAAAAACACCTTC,CSAISGRKNTF
15,-,TRBV28,TRBJ1-6,-,TGTGCCACCACGTGGGCTACTGGGGGGAACTCACCCCTCCACTTT,CATTWATGGNSPLHF
16,TRBD2,TRBV5-1,TRBJ2-2,-,TGCGCCAGCAGCCCGACTAGCGGGGGGTTCACCGGGGAGCTGTTTTTT,CASSPTSGGFTGELFF
15,TRBD1,TRBV7-9,TRBJ1-1,once,TGTGCCAGCAGCGGATGGGGACAGGGGAGCACTGAAGCTTTCTTT,CASSGWGQGSTEAFF
13,TRBD1,TRBV7-3,TRBJ2-1,-,TGTGCCAGCAGCTTATCCCGGACAGGAGAGCAGTTCTTC,CASSLSRTGEQFF
13,-,TRBV6-5,TRBJ1-3,-,TGTGCCAGCAGTTACTCATCTGGAAACACCATATATTTT,CASSYSSGNTIYF
13,-,TRBV4-3,TRBJ1-2,-,TGCGCCAGCAGCCAGTCCCCCTCGCATGGCTACACCTTC,CASSQSPSHGYTF
14,TRBD1,TRBV27,TRBJ2-7,-,TGTGCCAGCAGTTCCTGGGACAGGTACTACGAGCAGTACTTC,CASSSWDRYYEQYF
12,-,TRBV28,TRBJ2-7,few,TGTGCCAGCAGTCCCCACAGCTACGAGCAGTACTTC,CASSPHSYEQYF
18,-,TRBV18,TRBJ1-2,-,TGTGCCAGCTCACCACAATCGGGACGAAGGGCCCTGACTGATGGCTACACCTTC,CASSPQSGRRALTDGYTF
15,-,TRBV11-3,TRBJ2-7,-,TGTGCCAGCAGCTTAGTTGGGGACACCACCTACGAGCAGTACTTC,CASSLVGDTTYEQYF
16,TRBD2,TRBV9,TRBJ2-3,-,TGTGCCAGCACCACCGGACTAGCGGGGGGCACAGATACGCAGTATTTT,CASTTGLAGGTDTQYF